A selection of T cell receptor beta chains follows, all from one sample in a study of cytomegalovirus exposure and HLA in healthy donors. This table comes from immunoSEQ multiplex PCR, and its TCRdb copy is limited to in-frame clones, with some not included. This sample carries approximately 200,000 clones, 65% to 90% of them seen once, and the ten largest clones take 2% to 2.5%. Sequencing was performed on PBMCs. These receptors were obtained from a woman aged 45-59 years in good health and CMV-seronegative. Both conserved end residues are part of each CDR3. Each record gives: J gene, V gene, clone size, D gene, CDR3 protein, CDR3 DNA. A D gene is named only where the DNA matches it firmly. Clone sizes are given selectively: once, few, many, or a class where the clone is expanded.

J gene: TRBJ2-1
V gene: TRBV7-2
clone size: NA
D gene: NA
CDR3 protein: CASSLAPGAGGNEQFF
CDR3 DNA: TGTGCCAGCAGCTTAGCGCCGGGAGCAGGGGGGAATGAGCAGTTCTTC

J gene: TRBJ1-5
V gene: TRBV28
clone size: NA
D gene: NA
CDR3 protein: CASIHFQVPYSNQPQHF
CDR3 DNA: TGTGCCAGCATCCATTTTCAGGTACCTTATAGCAATCAGCCCCAGCATTTT

J gene: TRBJ2-7
V gene: TRBV6-1
clone size: once
D gene: TRBD1
CDR3 protein: CASSVGTGPYEQYF
CDR3 DNA: TGTGCCAGCAGTGTGGGGACAGGTCCCTACGAGCAGTACTTC

J gene: TRBJ2-7
V gene: TRBV19
clone size: NA
D gene: TRBD1
CDR3 protein: CASSMGQGYEQYF
CDR3 DNA: TGTGCCAGTAGTATGGGACAGGGGTACGAGCAGTACTTC

J gene: TRBJ2-3
V gene: TRBV4-1
clone size: NA
D gene: NA
CDR3 protein: CASSHPSSGTDTQYF
CDR3 DNA: TGCGCCAGCAGCCACCCTTCTAGCGGCACAGATACGCAGTATTTT

J gene: TRBJ1-5
V gene: TRBV5-1
clone size: NA
D gene: TRBD1
CDR3 protein: CASSFTGGGQPQHF
CDR3 DNA: TGCGCCAGCAGCTTCACAGGGGGAGGTCAGCCCCAGCATTTT

J gene: TRBJ2-3
V gene: TRBV28
clone size: NA
D gene: TRBD2
CDR3 protein: CASSSPTSGSTDTQYF
CDR3 DNA: TGTGCCAGCAGTTCCCCGACTAGCGGGAGCACAGATACGCAGTATTTT

J gene: TRBJ2-1
V gene: TRBV5-1
clone size: NA
D gene: TRBD2
CDR3 protein: CASSRGTSGDGNEQFF
CDR3 DNA: TGCGCCAGCAGCCGGGGAACTAGCGGAGACGGCAATGAGCAGTTCTTC

J gene: TRBJ2-7
V gene: TRBV28
clone size: NA
D gene: TRBD2
CDR3 protein: CASSGGDKTSEDEQYF
CDR3 DNA: TGTGCCAGCAGTGGGGGGGACAAGACTAGCGAGGACGAGCAGTACTTC

J gene: TRBJ2-7
V gene: TRBV7-6
clone size: NA
D gene: NA
CDR3 protein: CASSLAGRFYEQYF
CDR3 DNA: TGTGCCAGCAGCTTAGCAGGGAGGTTCTACGAGCAGTACTTC

J gene: TRBJ2-5
V gene: TRBV9
clone size: NA
D gene: NA
CDR3 protein: CASSVTGHQETQYF
CDR3 DNA: TGTGCCAGCAGCGTTACAGGGCACCAAGAGACCCAGTACTTC

J gene: TRBJ2-2
V gene: TRBV11-3
clone size: once
D gene: NA
CDR3 protein: CASSLGGTANTGELFF
CDR3 DNA: TGTGCCAGCAGCTTAGGGGGCACGGCGAACACCGGGGAGCTGTTTTTT

J gene: TRBJ1-1
V gene: TRBV7-2
clone size: NA
D gene: NA
CDR3 protein: CASSPGVGRGDAEAFF
CDR3 DNA: TGTGCCAGCAGCCCAGGGGTGGGCAGGGGAGACGCTGAAGCTTTCTTT

J gene: TRBJ1-5
V gene: TRBV18
clone size: NA
D gene: TRBD1
CDR3 protein: CASSPLPSGQGDQPQHF
CDR3 DNA: TGTGCCAGCTCACCCCTACCTTCGGGACAGGGGGATCAGCCCCAGCATTTT

J gene: TRBJ1-2
V gene: TRBV29-1
clone size: NA
D gene: NA
CDR3 protein: CSVGGWDPGLYGYTF
CDR3 DNA: TGCAGCGTGGGGGGGTGGGACCCCGGTCTTTATGGCTACACCTTC

J gene: TRBJ2-7
V gene: TRBV7-8
clone size: NA
D gene: TRBD2
CDR3 protein: CASSSSGKTYEQYF
CDR3 DNA: TGTGCCAGCAGCTCTAGCGGGAAGACCTACGAGCAGTACTTC

J gene: TRBJ2-1
V gene: TRBV4-2
clone size: NA
D gene: NA
CDR3 protein: CASSQVDNEQFF
CDR3 DNA: TGTGCCAGCAGCCAAGTCGACAATGAGCAGTTCTTC

J gene: TRBJ2-7
V gene: TRBV6-1
clone size: NA
D gene: TRBD1
CDR3 protein: CASSTQGASPYEQYF
CDR3 DNA: TGTGCCAGCAGTACACAGGGGGCATCACCCTACGAGCAGTACTTC

J gene: TRBJ2-3
V gene: TRBV29-1
clone size: NA
D gene: TRBD2
CDR3 protein: CSAPGLVADTQYF
CDR3 DNA: TGCAGCGCCCCGGGACTAGTCGCAGATACGCAGTATTTT

J gene: TRBJ2-4
V gene: TRBV30
clone size: NA
D gene: TRBD1
CDR3 protein: CAWNPGQGAKNIQYF
CDR3 DNA: TGTGCCTGGAACCCTGGACAGGGGGCCAAAAACATTCAGTACTTC

J gene: TRBJ1-2
V gene: TRBV29-1
clone size: NA
D gene: NA
CDR3 protein: CSVEGQSHGYTF
CDR3 DNA: TGCAGCGTTGAAGGGCAGTCACATGGCTACACCTTC

J gene: TRBJ2-7
V gene: TRBV28
clone size: NA
D gene: TRBD2
CDR3 protein: CASSLPGLDGQYF
CDR3 DNA: TGTGCCAGCAGTTTACCGGGACTAGACGGGCAGTACTTC

J gene: TRBJ1-2
V gene: TRBV15
clone size: NA
D gene: NA
CDR3 protein: CATSRGTGYGYTF
CDR3 DNA: TGTGCCACCAGCAGAGGAACAGGGTATGGCTACACCTTC